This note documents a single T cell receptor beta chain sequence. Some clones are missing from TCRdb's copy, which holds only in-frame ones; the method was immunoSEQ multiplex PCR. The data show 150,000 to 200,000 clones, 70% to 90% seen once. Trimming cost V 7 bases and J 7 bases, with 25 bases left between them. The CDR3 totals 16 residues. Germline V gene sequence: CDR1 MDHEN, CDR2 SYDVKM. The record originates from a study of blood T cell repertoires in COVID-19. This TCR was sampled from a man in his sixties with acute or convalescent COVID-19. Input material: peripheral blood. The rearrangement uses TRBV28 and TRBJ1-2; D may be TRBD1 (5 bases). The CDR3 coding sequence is TGTGCCAGCAACTCGGGGGGAGGGAGGATACCAACTGGCTACACCTTC. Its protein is CASNSGGGRIPTGYTF.